These 5 T cell receptor beta chains originate from one sample sequenced in a study of T cell responses to AZD1222 COVID-19 vaccine listed by TCRdb under 2021. Reading the label with the study, this specimen's time point is: baseline before first vaccination. Library creation used the immunoSEQ multiplex PCR assay. In TCRdb, the immuneACCESS table is reduced to in-frame sequences with V and J assigned. These tables do not hold every clone; where another copy was compared, an unresolved V gene accounts for under half, and the others remain unexplained. The sample table holds about 120,000 clones, of which approximately 92% were seen once. Around 15% of the sample goes to the ten largest clones. The sample here was peripheral blood, taken on day 0 of AZD1222 vaccination. These TCRs come from an adult in good health.

The chain is built from TRBV4-3 and TRBJ1-1; TRBD1 might be the D (6 bases). V lost 4 bases, J lost 5 bases, and 14 bases lay in between. The CDR3 extends over 14 amino acids. Per germline, CDR1 LGHNA and CDR2 YSLEER. In DNA, the CDR3 is TGCGCCAGCAGCCCCGGTTGGGGGCGAACTGAAGCTTTCTTT. It codes for CASSPGWGRTEAFF.

The chain couples TRBV2 to TRBJ2-5; D is perhaps TRBD1 or TRBD2 (5 bases each). From germline, CDR1 is SNHLY and CDR2 FYNNEI. The CDR3 contains 14 residues. Trimming cost V 8 bases and J 2 bases, with 15 bases left between them. The CDR3 protein is CASGGLQKQETQYF. DNA for the CDR3: TGTGCCAGCGGGGGTTTACAGAAACAAGAGACCCAGTACTTC.

This clone was counted a single time. This sequence joins TRBV6-4 and TRBJ1-4, with 7 nucleotides matching TRBD1. Looked up from germline, CDR1 is MRHNA and CDR2 is SNTAGT. The CDR3 runs to 12 residues. J lost 8 bases, V lost 5 bases, and 2 bases had no gene match. CDR3 loop: CASSLTGEKLFF. CDR3 sequence (DNA): TGTGCCAGCAGTCTGACAGGGGAAAAACTGTTTTTT.

J is TRBJ1-4 and V is TRBV25-1; D unresolved. Deletions cut 6 bases from V and 5 bases from J, with 10 bases between. Germline V gene sequence: CDR1 MGHDK, CDR2 SYGVNS. This CDR3 is built from 13 residues. The chain's CDR3 is CASRTLHNEKLFF. The CDR3 nucleotides read TGTGCCAGCAGGACCCTCCACAATGAAAAACTGTTTTTT.

This clone was counted a single time. V and J are TRBV5-6 and TRBJ2-3, with 12 bases fitting TRBD1. The CDR3 runs to 18 residues. V was pared by 5 bases and J by 0 bases, with 10 bases of the junction left unmatched. Germline CDR1 is SGHDT and CDR2 is YYEEEE. As DNA, the CDR3 is TGTGCCAGCAGTGGGGGACAGGGGGCTTTAGGAAGCACAGATACGCAGTATTTT. It encodes CASSGGQGALGSTDTQYF.